Below, 2 T cell receptor beta chains from the same sample are listed, as sequenced in a study of blood T cell repertoires in COVID-19. Assay used: immunoSEQ multiplex PCR; TCRdb lists only in-frame clones, some missing. The data hold about 150,000 clones, with over 80% observed a single time. The sequencing input was peripheral blood. Source of these receptors: a man between 60 and 75 years old with active or convalescent COVID-19.

The chain carries TRBV15 and TRBJ2-7, with 10 bases lining up with TRBD1. V lost 5 bases and J lost 2; bases outside the gene matches: 12. The CDR3 spans 17 residues. In germline, CDR1 is LNHNV, CDR2 YYDKDF (reference sequence). The CDR3 region has the DNA TGTGCCACCAGCGGGCTACGCGGGACAGGGGTTCCCTACGAGCAGTACTTC. Translating it yields CATSGLRGTGVPYEQYF.

This clone appeared once. The chain uses TRBV27 and TRBJ2-2; 8 nucleotides align to TRBD2. The germline gives CDR1 MNHEY, CDR2 SMNVEV (reference sequence). The trim removed 6 bases at V and 0 bases at J, leaving 9 bases unmatched. CDR3 length equals 17 residues. CDR3 bases: TGTGCCAGCAGAACCTCGGCGGGAGGTTCGAACACCGGGGAGCTGTTTTTT. Its translation: CASRTSAGGSNTGELFF.